This T cell receptor (beta chain) emerged from a study of T cells in Graves' hyperthyroidism and ophthalmopathy. The germline CDR1 and CDR2 sequences are MNHNS and SASEGT. This CDR3 region has 14 residues. The V gene lost 8 bases and the J gene lost 3 bases, with 14 bases spanning the gap. RNA transcripts provided the source from which TCR beta CDR3 regions were amplified. HTBI primers drove first-round RT-PCR of the TCR CDR3. TCRdb recomputed calls from the multiplex PCR reads with MiXCR, one row per CDR3 protein. The sample lists about 300,000 distinct CDR3 sequences; roughly 15% were seen once. Uncontrolled infection, other autoimmune disease, pregnancy or lactation barred patients from enrollment. This clonotype was counted at least ten times.

The sequencing input was blood. This TCR came from a young man with Graves' hyperthyroidism. This chain joins TRBV6-1 and TRBJ2-1, with D possibly TRBD1 on 5 matching bases. The CDR3 spells CASSGFGHYNEQFF. CDR3 in DNA: TGTGCCAGCTCAGGGTTCGGCCACTACAATGAGCAGTTCTTC.